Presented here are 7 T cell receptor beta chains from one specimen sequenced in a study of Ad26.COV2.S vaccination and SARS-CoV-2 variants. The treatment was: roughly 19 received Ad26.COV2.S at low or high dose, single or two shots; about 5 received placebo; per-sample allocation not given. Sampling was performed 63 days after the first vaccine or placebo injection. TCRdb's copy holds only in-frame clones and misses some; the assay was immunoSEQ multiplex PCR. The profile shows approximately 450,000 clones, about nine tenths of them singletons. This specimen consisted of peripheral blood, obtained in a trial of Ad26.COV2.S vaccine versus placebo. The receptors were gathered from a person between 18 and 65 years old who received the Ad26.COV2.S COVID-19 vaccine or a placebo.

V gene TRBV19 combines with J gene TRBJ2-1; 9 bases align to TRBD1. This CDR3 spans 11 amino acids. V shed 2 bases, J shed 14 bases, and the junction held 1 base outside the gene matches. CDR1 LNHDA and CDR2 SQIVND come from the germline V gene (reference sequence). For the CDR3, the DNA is TGTGCCAGTAGTATAAGGGACAGGGAGTTCTTC. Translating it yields CASSIRDREFF.

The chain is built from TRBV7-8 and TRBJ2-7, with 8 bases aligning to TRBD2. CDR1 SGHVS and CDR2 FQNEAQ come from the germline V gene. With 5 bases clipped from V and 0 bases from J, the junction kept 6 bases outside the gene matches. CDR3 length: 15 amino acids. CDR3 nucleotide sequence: TGTGCCAGCAGCCTGACGGGGGGGCTCTCCTACGAGCAGTACTTC. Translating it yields CASSLTGGLSYEQYF.

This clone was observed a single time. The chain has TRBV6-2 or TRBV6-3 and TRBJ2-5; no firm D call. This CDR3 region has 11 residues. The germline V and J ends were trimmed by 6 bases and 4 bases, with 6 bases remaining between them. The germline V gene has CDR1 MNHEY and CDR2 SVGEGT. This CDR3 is CASSQRETQYF. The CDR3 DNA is TGTGCCAGCAGCCAACGAGAGACCCAGTACTTC.

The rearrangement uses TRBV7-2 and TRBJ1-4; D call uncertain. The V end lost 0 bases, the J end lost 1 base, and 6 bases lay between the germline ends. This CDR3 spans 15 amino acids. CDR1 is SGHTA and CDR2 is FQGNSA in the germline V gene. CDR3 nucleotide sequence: TGTGCCAGCAGCTTAGCCCCAGTAACTAATGAAAAACTGTTTTTT. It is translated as CASSLAPVTNEKLFF.

DNA of the CDR3: TGTGCCAGCAGCTTTTTACGAAACCAAGAGACCCAGTACTTC. Translating gives CASSFLRNQETQYF. The chain couples TRBV5-4 to TRBJ2-5; D is unclear. Germline CDR1 is SGHNT and CDR2 is YYREEE (reference sequence). V lost 2 bases and J lost 0, with 8 bases in between. This CDR3 is 14 amino acids long.

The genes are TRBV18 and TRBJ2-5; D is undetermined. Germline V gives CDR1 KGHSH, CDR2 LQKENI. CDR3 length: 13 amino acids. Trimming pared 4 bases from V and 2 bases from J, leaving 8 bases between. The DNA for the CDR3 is TGTGCCAGCTCACAGCTAGAACAAGAGACCCAGTACTTC. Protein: CASSQLEQETQYF.

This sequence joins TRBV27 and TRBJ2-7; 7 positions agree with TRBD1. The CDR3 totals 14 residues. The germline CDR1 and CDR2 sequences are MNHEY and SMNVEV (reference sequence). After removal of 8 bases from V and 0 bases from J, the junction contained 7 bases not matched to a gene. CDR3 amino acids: CASRSPGGSYEQYF. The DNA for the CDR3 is TGTGCCAGCCGCTCCCCAGGGGGCTCCTACGAGCAGTACTTC.